This note documents a single T cell receptor beta chain sequence. The target antigen is unknown. Produced via immunoSEQ multiplex PCR; TCRdb's table is partial and in-frame only. Among about 1.5 million clones listed, around 98% were seen once. This specimen belongs to a study of shared clonotypes between healthy human individuals. Study-wide results and limits: Lower generation probabilities were found for non-shared clonotypes than for those shared by all four donors. A small donor pool kept down the genetic and exposure-history diversity that was represented.

The V gene's germline CDR1 is GTSNPN and CDR2 SVGIG (reference sequence). V dropped 0 bases and J dropped 8 bases, with 8 bases sitting between them. CDR3 length: 12 residues. V usage is TRBV30 and J usage is TRBJ2-1, with unresolved D. Input material: naive CD4+ T cells sorted from blood. Subset reported: CD45RA+ positively selected. The sequence was obtained from a young man in good health. The CDR3 is CAWSVRPDEQFF. The CDR3 nucleotides are TGTGCCTGGAGTGTACGTCCGGATGAGCAGTTCTTC. The whole variable domain, remainder taken from reference TRBV30 and TRBJ2-1, is SQTIHQWPATLVQPVGSPLSLECTVEGTSNPNLYWYRQAAGRGLQLLFYSVGIGQISSEVPQNLSASRPQDRQFILSSKKLLLSDSGFYLCAWSVRPDEQFFGPGTRLTVL.